The entry below describes one T cell receptor beta chain. This sample was taken from a study of CD8 T cells in Susac syndrome. Negative magnetic isolation gave CD8+ and CD4+ cells; FACS enriched CD8+ TEMRA. CDR1 MNHEY and CDR2 SVGAGI come from the germline V gene. CDR3 length equals 15 residues. The V segment lost 6 bases and the J segment 4 bases; nucleotides outside the gene matches: 8. Reverse transcription used about 0.5 to 1 ug RNA and random hexamers. Amplification of TCR beta CDR3 across 54 Vbeta and 13 Jbeta was performed with immunoSEQ multiplex PCR. From the immunoSEQ multiplex PCR reads, TCRdb called clonotypes with MiXCR, one entry per CDR3 protein. The sample lists 20,000 or so distinct CDR3 sequences, approximately 95% occurring once.

This clonotype originated in a human donor in good health. The rearrangement joins TRBV6-5 to TRBJ2-1, with TRBD1 identical over 8 bases. Sample: CD8+ T cells from PBMCs. The CDR3 here is CASSRRTGPYNEQFF. As DNA, the CDR3 is TGTGCCAGCAGCCGACGGACAGGGCCTTACAATGAGCAGTTCTTC.